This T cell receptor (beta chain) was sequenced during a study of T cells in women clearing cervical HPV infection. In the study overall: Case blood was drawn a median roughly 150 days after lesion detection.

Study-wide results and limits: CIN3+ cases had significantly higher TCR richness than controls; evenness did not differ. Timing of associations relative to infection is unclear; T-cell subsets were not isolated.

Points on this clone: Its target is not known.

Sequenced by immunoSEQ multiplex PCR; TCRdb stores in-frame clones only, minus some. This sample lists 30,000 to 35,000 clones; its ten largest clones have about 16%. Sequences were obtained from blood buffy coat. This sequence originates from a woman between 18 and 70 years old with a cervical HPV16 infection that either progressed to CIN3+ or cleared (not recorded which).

Partial CDR3 DNA: TGTGCCAGTAGTCTCAACAGGGGACCTCAAGAGACC. It encodes CASSLNRGPQET. The CDR3 as a whole reads CASSLNRGPQETQYF. V usage is TRBV19 and J usage is TRBJ2-5, with TRBD1 matching 7 bases. The read ends 3 residues before the CDR3 terminus; that terminus is restored from the germline J gene. The CDR3 contains 15 residues. In germline, CDR1 is LNHDA, CDR2 SQIVND (reference sequence). Trimming cost V 5 bases and J 2 bases; bases outside gene matches: 8.